The rows below give T cell receptor beta chains drawn from one sample of a study of T cell repertoires in cytomegalovirus infection. TCRdb used MiXCR to reprocess the reads, holding one entry per CDR3 protein. This table has about 100,000 distinct CDR3 sequences, 20% to 25% appearing once. The sequenced sample was CD8+ T cells from PBMCs. The receptors originated from a human donor in good health (CMV status not recorded). Some clones in this sample may be carry-over from other donors' samples. CDR3s include the opening cysteine and the closing phenylalanine or tryptophan. The order of the fields is J gene, CDR3 length, V gene, CDR3 protein.

j_call: TRBJ2-1; cdr3_length: 15; v_call: TRBV6-1; cdr3_aa: CASSEWGQPYNEQFF
j_call: TRBJ1-1; cdr3_length: 13; v_call: TRBV12-3/TRBV12-4; cdr3_aa: CASSLARGLVAFF
j_call: TRBJ2-2; cdr3_length: 19; v_call: TRBV4-3; cdr3_aa: CASSPRLDRDREIPGELFF
j_call: TRBJ2-7; cdr3_length: 12; v_call: TRBV20-1; cdr3_aa: CSAEQGTYEQYF
j_call: TRBJ1-1; cdr3_length: 15; v_call: TRBV12-3/TRBV12-4; cdr3_aa: CASSFEAPGNTEAFF
j_call: TRBJ2-2; cdr3_length: 14; v_call: TRBV12-3/TRBV12-4; cdr3_aa: CASSFGGTTGELFF
j_call: TRBJ1-5; cdr3_length: 15; v_call: TRBV28; cdr3_aa: CASSPGGQGNQPQHF
j_call: TRBJ2-1; cdr3_length: 14; v_call: TRBV27; cdr3_aa: CASSEGGGLDEQFF
j_call: TRBJ2-7; cdr3_length: 14; v_call: TRBV7-2; cdr3_aa: CASSLAGHLYEQYF
j_call: TRBJ2-7; cdr3_length: 13; v_call: TRBV7-9; cdr3_aa: CASSASKGLEQYF
j_call: TRBJ1-1; cdr3_length: 13; v_call: TRBV2; cdr3_aa: CASIVQGITEAFF
j_call: TRBJ1-2; cdr3_length: 15; v_call: TRBV19; cdr3_aa: CASSPRRGTDYGYTF
j_call: TRBJ1-1; cdr3_length: 14; v_call: TRBV12-3/TRBV12-4; cdr3_aa: CASNPGDLNTEAFF
j_call: TRBJ1-4; cdr3_length: 16; v_call: TRBV4-1; cdr3_aa: CASSQARYATNEKLFF
j_call: TRBJ2-1; cdr3_length: 13; v_call: TRBV11-3; cdr3_aa: CASRTTGDHEQFF
j_call: TRBJ1-2; cdr3_length: 13; v_call: TRBV27; cdr3_aa: CATKQGANYGYTF
j_call: TRBJ2-1; cdr3_length: 15; v_call: TRBV7-6; cdr3_aa: CASSTGPGDYNEQFF
j_call: TRBJ2-1; cdr3_length: 13; v_call: TRBV29-1; cdr3_aa: CSVLPYSDNEQFF
j_call: TRBJ1-2; cdr3_length: 13; v_call: TRBV29-1; cdr3_aa: CSVGPLRSGGYTF
j_call: TRBJ2-7; cdr3_length: 15; v_call: TRBV7-8; cdr3_aa: CASSPEGQAPYEQYF
j_call: TRBJ2-7; cdr3_length: 15; v_call: TRBV23-1; cdr3_aa: CASSHPGQGSYEQYF
j_call: TRBJ2-7; cdr3_length: 14; v_call: TRBV4-1; cdr3_aa: CASSQGQGTYEQYF
j_call: TRBJ1-2; cdr3_length: 15; v_call: TRBV7-9; cdr3_aa: CASRYKDLANYGYTF
j_call: TRBJ2-5; cdr3_length: 14; v_call: TRBV7-9; cdr3_aa: CASSLDPAGETQYF
j_call: TRBJ1-3; cdr3_length: 15; v_call: TRBV12-3/TRBV12-4; cdr3_aa: CASSPDGHSGNTIYF
j_call: TRBJ1-2; cdr3_length: 15; v_call: TRBV12-3/TRBV12-4; cdr3_aa: CASSLGATGYYGYTF
j_call: TRBJ1-1; cdr3_length: 15; v_call: TRBV14; cdr3_aa: CASSPSGVMNTEAFF
j_call: TRBJ1-2; cdr3_length: 13; v_call: TRBV3-1; cdr3_aa: CASSQGGPGGYTF
j_call: TRBJ2-7; cdr3_length: 12; v_call: TRBV10-2; cdr3_aa: CASAASSYEQYF
j_call: TRBJ2-1; cdr3_length: 13; v_call: TRBV9; cdr3_aa: CASNRASYNEQFF
j_call: TRBJ2-5; cdr3_length: 14; v_call: TRBV7-4; cdr3_aa: CASSLVGGPETQYF
j_call: TRBJ2-7; cdr3_length: 15; v_call: TRBV3-1; cdr3_aa: CASSSRDKSSYEQYF
j_call: TRBJ2-2; cdr3_length: 10; v_call: TRBV28; cdr3_aa: CASSDWELFF
j_call: TRBJ1-1; cdr3_length: 13; v_call: TRBV6-1; cdr3_aa: CASKIGYTSEAFF
j_call: TRBJ2-2; cdr3_length: 14; v_call: TRBV9; cdr3_aa: CASSAELQAKELFF
j_call: TRBJ1-5; cdr3_length: 13; v_call: TRBV10-3; cdr3_aa: CAISERTDQPQHF
j_call: TRBJ1-5; cdr3_length: 13; v_call: TRBV6-5; cdr3_aa: CASSYGEDQPQHF
j_call: TRBJ1-1; cdr3_length: 13; v_call: TRBV27; cdr3_aa: CASRIGRNTEAFF
j_call: TRBJ1-6; cdr3_length: 14; v_call: TRBV6-1; cdr3_aa: CASSDRGHNSPLHF
j_call: TRBJ2-7; cdr3_length: 14; v_call: TRBV7-2; cdr3_aa: CASSPGDYPYEQYF
j_call: TRBJ2-7; cdr3_length: 14; v_call: TRBV29-1; cdr3_aa: CSARVLPSSYEQYF
j_call: TRBJ1-1; cdr3_length: 13; v_call: TRBV7-9; cdr3_aa: CASFQGGGTEAFF
j_call: TRBJ1-1; cdr3_length: 17; v_call: TRBV11-2; cdr3_aa: CASSLDLVLNRVNEAFF
j_call: TRBJ1-5; cdr3_length: 12; v_call: TRBV28; cdr3_aa: CASTFGNQPQHF
j_call: TRBJ1-5; cdr3_length: 13; v_call: TRBV7-8; cdr3_aa: CASSPYAGQPQHF
j_call: TRBJ1-1; cdr3_length: 13; v_call: TRBV19; cdr3_aa: CASSIVLNTEAFF
j_call: TRBJ1-5; cdr3_length: 13; v_call: TRBV3-1; cdr3_aa: CASSYGPRKPQHF
j_call: TRBJ1-5; cdr3_length: 12; v_call: TRBV6-6; cdr3_aa: CASSYPSQPQHF
j_call: TRBJ1-5; cdr3_length: 17; v_call: TRBV10-3; cdr3_aa: CAISGEGSERSDQPQHF
j_call: TRBJ2-7; cdr3_length: 15; v_call: TRBV7-9; cdr3_aa: CASSPRTGKTYEQYF
j_call: TRBJ2-7; cdr3_length: 17; v_call: TRBV7-9; cdr3_aa: CASSLVTGTGGTYEQYF
j_call: TRBJ2-1; cdr3_length: 14; v_call: TRBV7-2; cdr3_aa: CASSLGVSYNEQFF
j_call: TRBJ1-1; cdr3_length: 16; v_call: TRBV5-5; cdr3_aa: CASSLEQGRGNTEAFF
j_call: TRBJ2-2; cdr3_length: 20; v_call: TRBV6-2/TRBV6-3; cdr3_aa: CASSYTRDSIREANTGELFF
j_call: TRBJ1-1; cdr3_length: 14; v_call: TRBV12-3/TRBV12-4; cdr3_aa: CASSLGAGHTEAFF